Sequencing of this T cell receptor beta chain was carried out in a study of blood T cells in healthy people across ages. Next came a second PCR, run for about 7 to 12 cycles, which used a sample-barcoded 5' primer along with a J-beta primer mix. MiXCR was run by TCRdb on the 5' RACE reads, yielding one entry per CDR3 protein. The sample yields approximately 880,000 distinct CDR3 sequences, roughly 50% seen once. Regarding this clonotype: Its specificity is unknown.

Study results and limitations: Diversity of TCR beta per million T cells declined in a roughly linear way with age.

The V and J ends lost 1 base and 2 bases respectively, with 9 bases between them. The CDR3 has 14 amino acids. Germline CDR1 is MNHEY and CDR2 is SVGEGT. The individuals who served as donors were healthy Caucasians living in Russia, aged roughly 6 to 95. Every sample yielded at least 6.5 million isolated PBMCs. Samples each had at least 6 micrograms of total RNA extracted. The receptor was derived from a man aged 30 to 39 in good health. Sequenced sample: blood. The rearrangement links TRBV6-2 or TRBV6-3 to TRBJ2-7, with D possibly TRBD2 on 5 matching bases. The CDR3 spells CASSYFGLAYEQYF. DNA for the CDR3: TGTGCCAGCAGTTACTTCGGACTTGCCTACGAGCAGTACTTC.